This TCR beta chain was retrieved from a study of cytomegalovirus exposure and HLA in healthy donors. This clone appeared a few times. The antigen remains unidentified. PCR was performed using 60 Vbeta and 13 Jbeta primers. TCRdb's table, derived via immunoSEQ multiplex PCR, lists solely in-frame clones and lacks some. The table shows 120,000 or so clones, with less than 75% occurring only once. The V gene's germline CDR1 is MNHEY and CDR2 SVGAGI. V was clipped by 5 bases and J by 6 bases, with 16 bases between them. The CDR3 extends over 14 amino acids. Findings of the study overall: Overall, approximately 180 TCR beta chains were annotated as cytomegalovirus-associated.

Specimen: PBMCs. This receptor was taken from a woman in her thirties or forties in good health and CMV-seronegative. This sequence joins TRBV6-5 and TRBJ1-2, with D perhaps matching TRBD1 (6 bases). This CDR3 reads CASSTQGIRNGYTF. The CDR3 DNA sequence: TGTGCCAGCAGTACACAGGGTATCCGTAATGGCTACACCTTC.